This TCR beta chain comes out of a study of cytotoxic CD8 clonotypes in ibrutinib-treated CLL. Profiling relied on immunoSEQ multiplex PCR, and the TCRdb table lists in-frame clones only, not all of them. The data contain around 160,000 clones, more than 75% of them singletons. V lost 2 bases and J lost 0; bases outside the gene matches: 4. Germline values: CDR1 LNHDA, CDR2 SQIVND (reference sequence). CDR3 length: 15 residues. The sequence was collected from a human donor with chronic lymphocytic leukemia. Specimen: PBMCs, collected after 12 months of ibrutinib treatment. This chain links TRBV19 with TRBJ2-7; 7 nucleotides match TRBD2. This CDR3 reads CASSITSAYSYEQYF. The CDR3 nucleotides are TGTGCCAGTAGTATAACTAGCGCATACTCCTACGAGCAGTACTTC.